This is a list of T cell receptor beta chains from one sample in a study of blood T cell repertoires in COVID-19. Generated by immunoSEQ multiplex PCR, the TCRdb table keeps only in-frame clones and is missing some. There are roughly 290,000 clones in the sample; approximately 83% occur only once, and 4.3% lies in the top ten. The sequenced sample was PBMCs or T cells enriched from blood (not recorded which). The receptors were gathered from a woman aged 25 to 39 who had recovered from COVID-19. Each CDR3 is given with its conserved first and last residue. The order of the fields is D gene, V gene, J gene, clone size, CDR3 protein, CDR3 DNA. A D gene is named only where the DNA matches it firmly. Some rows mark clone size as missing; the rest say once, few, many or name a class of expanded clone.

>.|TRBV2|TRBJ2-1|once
CASSEQGWNEQFF
TGTGCCAGCAGTGAACAGGGGTGGAATGAGCAGTTCTTC
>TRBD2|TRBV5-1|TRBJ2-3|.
CASSKERGGSTDTQYF
TGCGCCAGCAGTAAAGAGCGGGGGGGCAGCACAGATACGCAGTATTTT
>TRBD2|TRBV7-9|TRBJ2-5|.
CASSLDGGEETQYF
TGTGCCAGCAGCTTAGACGGGGGGGAAGAGACCCAGTACTTC
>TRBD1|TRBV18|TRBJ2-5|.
CASSRQGGQETQYF
TGTGCCAGCTCACGACAGGGGGGCCAAGAGACCCAGTACTTC
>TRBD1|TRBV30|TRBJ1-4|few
CAWNMGTANEKLFF
TGTGCCTGGAACATGGGGACAGCCAATGAAAAACTGTTTTTT
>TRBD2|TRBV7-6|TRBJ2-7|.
CASSSDAAGKGEQYF
TGTGCCAGCAGCTCCGATGCAGCGGGGAAGGGCGAGCAGTACTTC
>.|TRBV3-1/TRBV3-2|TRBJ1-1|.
CASSPGLSTNTEAFF
TGTGCCAGCAGCCCAGGGCTCTCTACTAACACTGAAGCTTTCTTT
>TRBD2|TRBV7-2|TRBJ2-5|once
CASSLGGSLQETQYF
TGTGCCAGCAGCTTAGGCGGGAGCCTCCAGGAGACCCAGTACTTC
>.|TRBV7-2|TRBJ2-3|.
CASSLHSGGAPDTQYF
TGTGCCAGCAGCCTTCATAGCGGAGGAGCCCCAGATACGCAGTATTTT
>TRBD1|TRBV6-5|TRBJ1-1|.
CASSYRQGLNTEAFF
TGTGCCAGCAGTTACCGACAGGGGCTAAACACTGAAGCTTTCTTT
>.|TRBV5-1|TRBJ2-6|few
CARVRGGTQEANVLTF
TGCGCCAGAGTCAGGGGAGGGACTCAAGAGGCCAACGTCCTGACTTTC
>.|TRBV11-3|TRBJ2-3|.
CASSSSPREWDTQYF
TGTGCCAGCAGCTCCTCTCCGAGGGAGTGGGATACGCAGTATTTT
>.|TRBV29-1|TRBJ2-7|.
CSVGGRATYEQYF
TGCAGCGTTGGGGGCAGGGCCACCTACGAGCAGTACTTC
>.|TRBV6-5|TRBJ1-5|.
CASSRRRGDQPQHF
TGTGCCAGCAGCAGACGGAGGGGCGATCAGCCCCAGCATTTT
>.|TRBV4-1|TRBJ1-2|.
CASSQEGGGGYGYTF
TGCGCCAGCAGCCAAGAAGGGGGGGGCGGCTATGGCTACACCTTC
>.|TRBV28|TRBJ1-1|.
CASSWADTEAFF
TGTGCCAGCAGTTGGGCTGACACTGAAGCTTTCTTT
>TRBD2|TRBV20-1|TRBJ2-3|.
CSASGSSGRRVGDTQYF
TGCAGTGCTAGTGGGTCTAGCGGGAGGAGAGTCGGGGATACGCAGTATTTT
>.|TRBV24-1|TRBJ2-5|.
CATSVAGGETQYF
TGTGCCACCAGTGTGGCAGGGGGGGAGACCCAGTACTTC
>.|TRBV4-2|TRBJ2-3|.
CASSPLAGSTDTQYF
TGTGCCAGCAGCCCCCTAGCTGGAAGCACAGATACGCAGTATTTT
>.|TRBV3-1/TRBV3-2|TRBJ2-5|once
CASSQVLGETQYF
TGTGCCAGCAGCCAAGTTCTCGGGGAGACCCAGTACTTC